This T cell receptor beta chain was retrieved from a study of CD8+ T cells in alopecia areata. Germline CDR1 and CDR2: SGDLS and YYNGEE. V was shortened by 3 bases and J by 6 bases, with 12 bases between the two germline ends. The CDR3 sequence is 13 residues long. Isolated RNA was reverse transcribed into cDNA used as the sequencing template. Method: immunoSEQ multiplex PCR; TCRdb's copy keeps in-frame clones and lacks some. The table has approximately 180,000 clones, about 72% seen once. The chain is built from TRBV9 and TRBJ1-2; D remains ambiguous. Sequenced material: CD8+ T cells sorted from blood, taken at week 0. The clonotype was recovered from a human donor with alopecia areata. CDR3 sequence: CASSGGTWDGYTF. CDR3 coding DNA: TGTGCCAGCAGCGGTGGAACCTGGGATGGCTACACCTTC. The whole variable domain, filled in from reference TRBV9 and TRBJ1-2, reads DSGVTQTPKHLITATGQRVTLRCSPRSGDLSVYWYQQSLDQGLQFLIQYYNGEERAKGNILERFSAQQFPDLHSELNLSSLELGDSALYFCASSGGTWDGYTFGSGTRLTVV.